This T cell receptor beta chain was identified in a study of blood T cell repertoires in COVID-19. Study summary: Acute and convalescent COVID-19 specimens originated in the United States, Italy and Spain. The cDNA or gDNA used as material had been derived from T cells, B-cell-depleted T cells, or PBMCs.

Generated by immunoSEQ multiplex PCR, the TCRdb table keeps only in-frame clones and is missing some. The sample contains around 240,000 clones, 84% of which appear only once. The CDR3 loop spans 21 amino acids. CDR1 MNHEY and CDR2 SVGEGT come from the germline V gene. J lost 0 bases, V lost 2 bases, and 19 bases had no gene match. Sample: peripheral blood. The chain uses TRBV6-2 or TRBV6-3 and TRBJ2-3; 8 bases match TRBD2. This clonotype originated in a woman aged 40 to 50 who had recovered from COVID-19. Here the CDR3 DNA reads TGTGCCAGCAGTTACGGTCGTCTAGGGGCTAGCGGGCCGACTAGCACAGATACGCAGTATTTT. Protein product: CASSYGRLGASGPTSTDTQYF.